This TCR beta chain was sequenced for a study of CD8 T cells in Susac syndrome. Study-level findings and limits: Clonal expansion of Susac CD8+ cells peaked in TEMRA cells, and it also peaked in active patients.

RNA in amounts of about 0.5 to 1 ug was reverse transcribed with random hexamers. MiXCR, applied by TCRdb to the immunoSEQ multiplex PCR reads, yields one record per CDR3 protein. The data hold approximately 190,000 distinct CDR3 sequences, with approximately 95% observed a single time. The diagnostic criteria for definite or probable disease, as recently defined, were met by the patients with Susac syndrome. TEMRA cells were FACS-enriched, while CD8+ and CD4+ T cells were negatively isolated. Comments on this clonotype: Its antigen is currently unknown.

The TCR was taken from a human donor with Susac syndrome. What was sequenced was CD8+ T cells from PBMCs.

The CDR3 sequence is CATSRAGERVIPRRFF. In DNA, the CDR3 is TGTGCCACCAGCAGGGCCGGGGAGCGGGTAATCCCGCGGCGGTTCTTC. The V and J genes are TRBV15 and TRBJ2-1; possibly TRBD2 for D (6 bases). CDR1 LNHNV and CDR2 YYDKDF come from the germline V gene (reference sequence). The germline V and J ends were trimmed by 3 bases and 15 bases, with 27 bases remaining between them. The CDR3 consists of 16 residues.